This TCR beta chain was retrieved from a study of blood T cell repertoires in COVID-19. Study at large: Samples of COVID-19 (acute and convalescent) were obtained from the United States, Italy and Spain. Nucleic acid was either cDNA or gDNA, and it came from T cells, B-cell-depleted T cells, or PBMCs.

Authors' methods: It was from reference gene primer amplification that nucleated cell counts were estimated. TCRdb keeps only in-frame clones here, not all; method: immunoSEQ multiplex PCR. Clonal size and the V and J genes are those of that table, whereas D and trimming came from the DNA. The data hold about 160,000 clones, with 85% observed a single time. Germline V gene sequence: CDR1 LGHDT, CDR2 YNNKEL (reference sequence). The junction had 3 bases not matched to a gene; V was cut back by 3 bases and J by 8 bases. The CDR3 length is 14 residues. The clonotype comes from a human donor with acute or convalescent COVID-19. The donor label of this sample is uncertain. The sequenced material came from peripheral blood. J is TRBJ1-6 and V is TRBV3-1 (or the pseudogene TRBV3-2); 8 bases fit TRBD1. CDR3 sequence (DNA): TGTGCCAGCAGCCACACAGGGGGAGATTCACCCCTCCACTTT. Its translation is CASSHTGGDSPLHF.